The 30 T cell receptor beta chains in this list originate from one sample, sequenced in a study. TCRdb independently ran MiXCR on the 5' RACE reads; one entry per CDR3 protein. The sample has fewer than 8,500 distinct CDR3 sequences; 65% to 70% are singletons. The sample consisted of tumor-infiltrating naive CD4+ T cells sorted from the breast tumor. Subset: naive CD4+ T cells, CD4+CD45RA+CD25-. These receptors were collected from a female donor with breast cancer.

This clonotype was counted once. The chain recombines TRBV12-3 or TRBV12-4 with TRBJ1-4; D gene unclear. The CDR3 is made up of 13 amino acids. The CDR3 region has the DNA TGTGCTAGTGGACCCGACCTTGGCGAAAAACTGTTTTTT. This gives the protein CASGPDLGEKLFF.

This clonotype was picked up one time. In nucleotides, the CDR3 is TGTGCCAGCAGTTACTATTCACCAGGCCTGCCGATGAACACTGAAGCTTTCTTT. Translation: CASSYYSPGLPMNTEAFF. The V call is TRBV6-5, the J call TRBJ1-1; D remains ambiguous. Trimming shortened V by 1 base and J by 0 bases, and 18 bases separated the two germline ends. The CDR3 loop spans 18 amino acids. Germline V gives CDR1 MNHEY, CDR2 SVGAGI.

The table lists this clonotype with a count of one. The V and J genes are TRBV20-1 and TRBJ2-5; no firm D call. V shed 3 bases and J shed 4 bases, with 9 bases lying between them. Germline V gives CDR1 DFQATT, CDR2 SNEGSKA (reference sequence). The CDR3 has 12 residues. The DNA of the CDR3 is TGCAGTGCTAGTTCTCCAGGAGAGACCCAGTACTTC. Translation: CSASSPGETQYF.

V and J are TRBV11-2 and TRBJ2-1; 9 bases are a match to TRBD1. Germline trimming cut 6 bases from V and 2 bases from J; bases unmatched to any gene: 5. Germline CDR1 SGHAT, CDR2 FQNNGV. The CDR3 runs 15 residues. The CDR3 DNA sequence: TGTGCCAGCAGACAGCGACAGGGGGCCTACAATGAGCAGTTCTTC. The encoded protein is CASRQRQGAYNEQFF.

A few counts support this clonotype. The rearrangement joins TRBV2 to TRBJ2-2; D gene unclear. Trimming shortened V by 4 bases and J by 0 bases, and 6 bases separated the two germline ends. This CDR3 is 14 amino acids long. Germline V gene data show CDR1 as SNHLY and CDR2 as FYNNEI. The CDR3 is CASSGLANTGELFF. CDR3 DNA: TGTGCCAGCAGTGGTTTAGCGAACACCGGGGAGCTGTTTTTT.

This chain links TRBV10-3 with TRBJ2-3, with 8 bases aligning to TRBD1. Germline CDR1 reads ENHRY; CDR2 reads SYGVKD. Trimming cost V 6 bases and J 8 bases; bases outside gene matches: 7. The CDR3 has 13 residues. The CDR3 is CAIRTGGRGTQYF. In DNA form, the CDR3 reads TGTGCCATCAGAACAGGGGGAAGGGGTACGCAGTATTTT.

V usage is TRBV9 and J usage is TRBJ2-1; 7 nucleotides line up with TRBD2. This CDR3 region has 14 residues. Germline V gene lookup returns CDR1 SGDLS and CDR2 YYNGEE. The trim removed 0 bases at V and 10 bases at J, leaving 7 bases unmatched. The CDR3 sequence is CASSVAGGYTEQFF. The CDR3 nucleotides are TGTGCCAGCAGCGTAGCGGGGGGTTACACCGAGCAGTTCTTC. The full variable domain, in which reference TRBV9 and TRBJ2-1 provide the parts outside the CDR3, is DSGVTQTPKHLITATGQRVTLRCSPRSGDLSVYWYQQSLDQGLQFLIQYYNGEERAKGNILERFSAQQFPDLHSELNLSSLELGDSALYFCASSVAGGYTEQFFGPGTRLTVL.

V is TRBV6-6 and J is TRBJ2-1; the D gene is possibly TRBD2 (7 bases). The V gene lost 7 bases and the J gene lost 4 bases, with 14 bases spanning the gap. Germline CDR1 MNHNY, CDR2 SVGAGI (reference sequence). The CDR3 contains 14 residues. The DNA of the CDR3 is TGTGCCAGCACCCTCGGGGGGCCTTACAATGAGCAGTTCTTC. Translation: CASTLGGPYNEQFF.

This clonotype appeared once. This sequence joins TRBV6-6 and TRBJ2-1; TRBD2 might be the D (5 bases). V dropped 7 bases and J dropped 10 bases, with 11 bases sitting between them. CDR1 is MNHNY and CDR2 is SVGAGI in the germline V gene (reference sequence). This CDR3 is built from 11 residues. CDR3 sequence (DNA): TGTGCCAGCACCGAACGGAGGGAGCAGTTCTTC. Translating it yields CASTERREQFF.

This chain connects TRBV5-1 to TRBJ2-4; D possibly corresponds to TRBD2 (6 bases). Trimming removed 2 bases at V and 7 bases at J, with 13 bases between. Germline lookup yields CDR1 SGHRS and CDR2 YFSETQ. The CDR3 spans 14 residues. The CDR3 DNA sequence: TGCGCCAGCAGCTTAGGAGGGAGTGTGAACATTCAGTACTTC. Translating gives CASSLGGSVNIQYF. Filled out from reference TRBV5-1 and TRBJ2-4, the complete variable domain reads KAGVTQTPRYLIKTRGQQVTLSCSPISGHRSVSWYQQTPGQGLQFLFEYFSETQRNKGNFPGRFSGRQFSNSRSEMNVSTLELGDSALYLCASSLGGSVNIQYFGAGTRLSVL.

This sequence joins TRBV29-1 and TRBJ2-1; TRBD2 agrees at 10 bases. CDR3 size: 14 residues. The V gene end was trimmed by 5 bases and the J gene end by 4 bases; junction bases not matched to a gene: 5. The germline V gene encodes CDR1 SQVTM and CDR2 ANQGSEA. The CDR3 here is CSVKLAGIYNEQFF. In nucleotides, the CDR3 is TGCAGCGTTAAACTAGCGGGAATTTACAATGAGCAGTTCTTC.

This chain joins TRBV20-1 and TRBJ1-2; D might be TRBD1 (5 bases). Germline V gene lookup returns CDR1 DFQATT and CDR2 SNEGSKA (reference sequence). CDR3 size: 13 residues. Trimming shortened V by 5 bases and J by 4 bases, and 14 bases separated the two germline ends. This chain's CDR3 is CSAPGAAAYGYTF. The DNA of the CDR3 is TGCAGTGCTCCTGGGGCGGCGGCCTATGGCTACACCTTC.

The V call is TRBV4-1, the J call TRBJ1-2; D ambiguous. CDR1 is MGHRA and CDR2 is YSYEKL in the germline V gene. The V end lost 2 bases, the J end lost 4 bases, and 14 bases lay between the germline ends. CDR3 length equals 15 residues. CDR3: CASSQIPDGSYGYTF. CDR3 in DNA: TGCGCCAGCAGCCAAATACCGGACGGATCCTATGGCTACACCTTC.

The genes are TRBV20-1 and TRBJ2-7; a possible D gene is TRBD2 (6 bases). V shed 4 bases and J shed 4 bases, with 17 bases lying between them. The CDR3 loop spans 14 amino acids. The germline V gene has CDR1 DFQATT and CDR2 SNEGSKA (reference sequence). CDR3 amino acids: CSAKAGMGTYEQYF. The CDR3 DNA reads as TGCAGTGCTAAGGCGGGGATGGGGACGTACGAGCAGTACTTC.

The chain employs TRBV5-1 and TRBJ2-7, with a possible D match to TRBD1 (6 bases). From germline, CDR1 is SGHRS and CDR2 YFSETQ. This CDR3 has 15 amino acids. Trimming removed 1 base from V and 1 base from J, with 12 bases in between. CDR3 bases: TGCGCCAGCAGCTTGAGCGACAGGTTATCCTACGAGCAGTACTTC. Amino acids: CASSLSDRLSYEQYF.

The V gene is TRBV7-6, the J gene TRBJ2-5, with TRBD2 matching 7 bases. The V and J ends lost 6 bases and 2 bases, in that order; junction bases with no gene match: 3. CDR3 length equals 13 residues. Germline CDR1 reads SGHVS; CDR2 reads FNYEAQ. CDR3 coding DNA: TGTGCCAGCAGTGCCGGGAGGCAAGAGACCCAGTACTTC. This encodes CASSAGRQETQYF.

CDR3 in amino acids: CASSQVFGTSGSYEQYF. In DNA, the CDR3 is TGTGCCAGCAGCCAAGTTTTCGGGACTAGCGGCTCCTACGAGCAGTACTTC. The V gene is TRBV4-2, the J gene TRBJ2-7, with 11 bases lining up with TRBD2. With 1 base clipped from V and 0 bases from J, the junction kept 5 bases outside the gene matches. The CDR3 spans 17 residues. In germline, CDR1 is LGHNA, CDR2 YNFKEQ.

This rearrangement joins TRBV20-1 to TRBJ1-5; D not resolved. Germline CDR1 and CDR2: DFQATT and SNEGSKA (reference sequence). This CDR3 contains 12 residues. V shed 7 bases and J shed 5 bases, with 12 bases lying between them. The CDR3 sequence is CSGGRSDQPQHF. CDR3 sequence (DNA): TGCAGTGGCGGAAGGAGCGATCAGCCCCAGCATTTT.

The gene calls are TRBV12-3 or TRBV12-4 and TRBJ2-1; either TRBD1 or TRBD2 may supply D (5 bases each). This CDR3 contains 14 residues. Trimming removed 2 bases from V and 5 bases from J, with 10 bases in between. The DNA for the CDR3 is TGTGCCAGCAGTTTACGGCAGGGACACAATGAGCAGTTCTTC. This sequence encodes CASSLRQGHNEQFF.

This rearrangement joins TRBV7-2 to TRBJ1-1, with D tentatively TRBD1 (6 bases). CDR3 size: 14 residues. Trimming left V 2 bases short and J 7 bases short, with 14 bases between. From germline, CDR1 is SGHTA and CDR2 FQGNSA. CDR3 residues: CASSLTTMDSEAFF. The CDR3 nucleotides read TGTGCCAGCAGCTTAACAACAATGGACAGTGAAGCTTTCTTT.

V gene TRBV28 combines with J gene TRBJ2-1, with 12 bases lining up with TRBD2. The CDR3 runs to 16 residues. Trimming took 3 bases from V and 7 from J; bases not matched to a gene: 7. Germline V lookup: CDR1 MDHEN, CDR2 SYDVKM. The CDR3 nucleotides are TGTGCCAGCAGTTTCTTTACTAGCGGGAGGTTAAATGAGCAGTTCTTC. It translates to CASSFFTSGRLNEQFF.

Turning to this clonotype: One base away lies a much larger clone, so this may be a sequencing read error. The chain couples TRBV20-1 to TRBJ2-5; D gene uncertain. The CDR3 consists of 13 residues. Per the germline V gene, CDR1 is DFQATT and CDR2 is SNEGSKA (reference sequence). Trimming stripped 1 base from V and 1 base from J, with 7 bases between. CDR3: CSARAWVQETQYF. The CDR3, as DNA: TGCAGTGCTAGAGCGTGGGTCCAAGAGACCCAGTACTTC.

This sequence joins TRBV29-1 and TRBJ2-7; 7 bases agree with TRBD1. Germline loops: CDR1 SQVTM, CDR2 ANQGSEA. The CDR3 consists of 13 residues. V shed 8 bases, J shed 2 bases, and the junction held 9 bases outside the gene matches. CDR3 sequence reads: CSIRQGGPYEQYF. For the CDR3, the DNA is TGCAGCATCCGACAGGGTGGCCCCTACGAGCAGTACTTC.

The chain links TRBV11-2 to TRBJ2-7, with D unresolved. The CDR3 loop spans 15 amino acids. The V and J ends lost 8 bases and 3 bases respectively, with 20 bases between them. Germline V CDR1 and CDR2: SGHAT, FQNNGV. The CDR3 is CASANTGSVSYEQYF. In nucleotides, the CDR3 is TGTGCCAGCGCCAATACGGGCAGTGTCAGCTACGAGCAGTACTTC.

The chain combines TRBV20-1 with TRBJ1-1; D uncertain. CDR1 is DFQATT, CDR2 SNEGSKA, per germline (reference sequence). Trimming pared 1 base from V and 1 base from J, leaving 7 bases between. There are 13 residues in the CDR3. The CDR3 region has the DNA TGCAGTGCTAGAGTGTATGGGAACACTGAAGCTTTCTTT. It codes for CSARVYGNTEAFF.

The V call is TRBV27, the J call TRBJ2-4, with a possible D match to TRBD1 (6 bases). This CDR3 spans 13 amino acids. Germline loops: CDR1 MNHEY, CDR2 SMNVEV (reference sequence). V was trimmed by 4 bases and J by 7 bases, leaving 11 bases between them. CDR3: CASSSGQHNIQYF. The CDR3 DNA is TGTGCCAGCAGTTCAGGACAGCACAACATTCAGTACTTC.

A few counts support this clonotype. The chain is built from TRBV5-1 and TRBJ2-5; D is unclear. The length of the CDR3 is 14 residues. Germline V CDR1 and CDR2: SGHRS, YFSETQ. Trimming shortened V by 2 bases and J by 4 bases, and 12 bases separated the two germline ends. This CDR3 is CASSLDPNPETQYF. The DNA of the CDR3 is TGCGCCAGCAGCTTAGACCCCAACCCAGAGACCCAGTACTTC.

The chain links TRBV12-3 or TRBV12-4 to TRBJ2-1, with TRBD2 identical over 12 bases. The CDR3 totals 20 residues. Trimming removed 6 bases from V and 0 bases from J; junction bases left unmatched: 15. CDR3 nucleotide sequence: TGTGCCAGCAGAGCCCCGGGACTAGCGGGTTCCCCTATCTCCTACAATGAGCAGTTCTTC. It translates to CASRAPGLAGSPISYNEQFF.

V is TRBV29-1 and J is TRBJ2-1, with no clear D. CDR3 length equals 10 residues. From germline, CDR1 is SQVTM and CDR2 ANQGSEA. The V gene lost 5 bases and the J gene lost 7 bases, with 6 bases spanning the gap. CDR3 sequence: CSVRINEQFF. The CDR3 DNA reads TGCAGCGTTCGCATAAATGAGCAGTTCTTC.

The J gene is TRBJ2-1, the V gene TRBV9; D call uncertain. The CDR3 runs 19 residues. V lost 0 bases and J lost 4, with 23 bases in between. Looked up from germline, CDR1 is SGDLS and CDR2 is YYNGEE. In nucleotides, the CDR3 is TGTGCCAGCAGCGTAGCAACCTCCCAGTTGATCGGCAATTACAATGAGCAGTTCTTC. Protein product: CASSVATSQLIGNYNEQFF.